The 15 T cell receptor beta chains reported below all come from one sample, sequenced in a study of blood T cell repertoires in COVID-19. Libraries were prepared by immunoSEQ multiplex PCR; TCRdb keeps only in-frame clonotypes and omits some of them. The table shows 77,000 or so clones, with more than 75% occurring only once. The sequenced material came from peripheral blood. The receptors were sampled from a woman of 80 years or more with active or convalescent COVID-19.

V is TRBV10-3 and J is TRBJ1-4; 9 nucleotides line up with TRBD1. The ends lost 3 bases at V and 8 bases at J; junction bases unmatched: 7. Germline V CDR1 and CDR2: ENHRY, SYGVKD. This CDR3 comprises 15 residues. CDR3 sequence: CAISEVRDRDEKLFF. The CDR3, as DNA: TGTGCCATCAGTGAAGTGAGGGACAGGGACGAAAAACTGTTTTTT.

This clone appeared a single time. DNA of the CDR3: TGCGCCAGCAGCCAACTTCGCACCGGGGATTCACCCCTCCACTTT. Its translation: CASSQLRTGDSPLHF. This sequence joins TRBV4-3 and TRBJ1-6; D is unclear. This CDR3 has 15 residues. Per germline, CDR1 LGHNA and CDR2 YSLEER. V shed 2 bases and J shed 8 bases, with 13 bases lying between them.

The gene calls are TRBV6-2 or TRBV6-3 and TRBJ1-1, with D possibly matching TRBD1 (5 bases). Trimming left V 4 bases short and J 1 base short, with 7 bases between. The CDR3 totals 13 residues. The V gene's germline CDR1 is MNHEY and CDR2 SVGEGT. CDR3 loop: CASSSRANTEAFF. The CDR3 nucleotides read TGTGCCAGCAGTTCCAGGGCGAACACTGAAGCTTTCTTT.

This clone was recorded once. V is TRBV7-2 and J is TRBJ2-2, with 13 bases that match TRBD2. Looked up from germline, CDR1 is SGHTA and CDR2 is FQGNSA. J was trimmed by 3 bases and V by 7 bases; bases with no gene match: 11. The CDR3 is made up of 18 amino acids. The CDR3 reads CASTPRGTSGEDTGELFF. CDR3 in DNA: TGTGCCAGCACCCCGAGGGGGACTAGCGGGGAGGACACCGGGGAGCTGTTTTTT.

The rearrangement uses TRBV5-4 and TRBJ1-2; 9 nucleotides match TRBD1. The CDR3 extends over 14 amino acids. V gave up 4 bases and J gave up 2 bases; unmatched junction bases: 3. Germline lookup yields CDR1 SGHNT and CDR2 YYREEE (reference sequence). As DNA, the CDR3 is TGTGCCAGCAGCCCAGGGACAGGGAACTATGGCTACACCTTC. It translates to CASSPGTGNYGYTF.

The rearrangement uses TRBV18 and TRBJ2-1, with 11 bases lining up with TRBD2. The J segment lost 6 bases and the V segment lost 4 bases, leaving 17 bases of the junction unmatched. CDR3 length: 19 residues. CDR1 is KGHSH and CDR2 is LQKENI in the germline V gene. This CDR3 reads CASSRTSPFRLAGGNEQFF. The CDR3 nucleotides are TGTGCCAGCTCACGGACATCCCCGTTTCGGCTAGCGGGGGGCAATGAGCAGTTCTTC.

V is TRBV6-5 and J is TRBJ2-5; D unclear. The germline gives CDR1 MNHEY, CDR2 SVGAGI. The ends were cut back, 4 bases at V and 1 base at J, with 10 bases in the middle. The CDR3 is 14 amino acids. The CDR3, as DNA: TGTGCCAGCAGTTTCCGAGAAGCCCAAGAGACCCAGTACTTC. This encodes CASSFREAQETQYF.

The chain links TRBV6-5 to TRBJ2-7, with D possibly being TRBD1 (5 bases). This CDR3 comprises 14 residues. V was trimmed by 0 bases and J by 2 bases, leaving 8 bases between them. Per germline, CDR1 MNHEY and CDR2 SVGAGI. The CDR3, as DNA: TGTGCCAGCAGTTACTCCGAGACAGCCTACGAGCAGTACTTC. Its translation is CASSYSETAYEQYF.

The chain joins TRBV25-1 to TRBJ2-1; 7 bases agree with TRBD2. This CDR3 contains 16 residues. CDR1 is MGHDK, CDR2 SYGVNS, per germline. J was trimmed by 0 bases and V by 5 bases; bases with no gene match: 7. The CDR3 coding sequence is TGTGCCAGCAGTTATAGCGGCGGGAGCTCCTACAATGAGCAGTTCTTC. This encodes CASSYSGGSSYNEQFF.

This clone was observed once. In DNA form, the CDR3 reads TGCGCCAGCAGCTTGCCACAGGACGGGAGCTCTGGAAACACCATATATTTT. This gives the protein CASSLPQDGSSGNTIYF. V and J are TRBV5-1 and TRBJ1-3; D may be TRBD1 (5 bases). The CDR3 has 17 residues. V lost 1 base to trimming and J lost 0 bases, with 14 bases between them. Germline lookup yields CDR1 SGHRS and CDR2 YFSETQ. Full variable domain (remainder filled in from reference TRBV5-1 and TRBJ1-3): KAGVTQTPRYLIKTRGQQVTLSCSPISGHRSVSWYQQTPGQGLQFLFEYFSETQRNKGNFPGRFSGRQFSNSRSEMNVSTLELGDSALYLCASSLPQDGSSGNTIYFGEGSWLTVV.

The V and J genes are TRBV4-3 and TRBJ1-4; 9 bases align to TRBD1. The CDR3 is made up of 16 amino acids. After removal of 0 bases from V and 8 bases from J, the junction contained 7 bases not matched to a gene. Per germline, CDR1 LGHNA and CDR2 YSLEER. CDR3 DNA sequence: TGCGCCAGCAGCCAAGAAGAGGGGACAGGGAGCGAAAAACTGTTTTTT. Translating gives CASSQEEGTGSEKLFF.

Remarks on this clone: The germline gene is not matched at one end of the junction; a read error may be the cause. The CDR3 spells CAGSATTGNYEQYF. CDR3 DNA: TGTGCCGGCAGCGCAACTACAGGGAACTACGAGCAGTACTTC. The rearrangement uses TRBV5-4 and TRBJ2-7, with TRBD1 as a possible D gene (6 bases). Germline V gene sequence: CDR1 SGHNT, CDR2 YYREEE (reference sequence). This CDR3 contains 14 residues.

V usage is TRBV6-5 and J usage is TRBJ1-2; TRBD1 matches 9 bases. V lost 6 bases to trimming and J lost 8 bases; unmatched junction nucleotides: 7. The germline gives CDR1 MNHEY, CDR2 SVGAGI. CDR3 length: 13 amino acids. The CDR3 DNA reads TGTGCCAGCAGCACGGGACAGGGTTACGGCTACACCTTC. This codes for CASSTGQGYGYTF.

The chain uses TRBV11-3 and TRBJ2-4; D is possibly TRBD2 (5 bases). Between the trimmed V and J ends, which lost 0 bases and 8 bases, there was a span of 8 bases. CDR1 is SGHNT, CDR2 YENEEA, per germline. The CDR3 extends over 13 amino acids. This CDR3 is CASSLESGDIQYF. The CDR3 nucleotides read TGTGCCAGCAGCTTAGAAAGCGGCGACATTCAGTACTTC.

The chain recombines TRBV27 with TRBJ2-7, with 8 bases aligning to TRBD1. This CDR3 contains 13 residues. Germline trimming cut 6 bases from V and 5 bases from J; bases unmatched to any gene: 6. Looked up from germline, CDR1 is MNHEY and CDR2 is SMNVEV (reference sequence). The CDR3 loop is CASRLTGAHEQYF. CDR3 DNA sequence: TGTGCCAGCAGGCTGACAGGGGCCCACGAGCAGTACTTC.